These 14 T cell receptor beta chains originate from one sample sequenced in a study of T cell responses to AZD1222 COVID-19 vaccine. Here immunoSEQ multiplex PCR was the method, and the copy in TCRdb shows in-frame clones only, minus some. The sample shows 150,000 to 180,000 clones, about 88% of them seen only once. The material sequenced was peripheral blood, taken on day 0 of AZD1222 vaccination. The receptors here all came from an adult in good health.

The CDR3 sequence is CASSLRDLEKLFF. The CDR3 DNA reads as TGTGCCAGCAGCCTCCGGGATCTGGAAAAACTGTTTTTT. V is TRBV5-8 and J is TRBJ1-4; no clear D gene. The CDR3 length is 13 residues. V lost 4 bases and J 8 bases, leaving 12 bases between the germline ends. Germline-derived CDR1 and CDR2 are SGHTS and YDEGEE. Full variable domain (rest looked up from reference TRBV5-8 and TRBJ1-4): EAGVTQSPTHLIKTRGQQATLRCSPISGHTSVYWYQQALGLGLQFLLWYDEGEERNRGNFPPRFSGRQFPNYSSELNVNALELEDSALYLCASSLRDLEKLFFGSGTQLSVL.

For this clone: At one end, the junction sequence differs from germline, possibly due to a read error. The chain employs TRBV19 and TRBJ2-7; 8 nucleotides agree with TRBD1. This CDR3 has 12 amino acids. Looked up from germline, CDR1 is LNHDA and CDR2 is SQIVND (reference sequence). The CDR3 DNA reads TGTGCCAGTAGTTGGGGAACAGGGGGGCGGCACTTC. This codes for CASSWGTGGRHF.

This chain uses TRBV19 with TRBJ1-1; no reliable D call. The V gene lost 5 bases and the J gene lost 3 bases, with 10 bases spanning the gap. Germline CDR1 and CDR2: LNHDA and SQIVND (reference sequence). The CDR3 contains 13 residues. This chain's CDR3 is CASSPAWDTEAFF. CDR3 nucleotide sequence: TGTGCCAGTAGTCCGGCATGGGACACTGAAGCTTTCTTT.

The chain is built from TRBV19 and TRBJ1-2, with 10 bases lining up with TRBD1. The CDR3 totals 15 residues. In germline, CDR1 is LNHDA, CDR2 SQIVND (reference sequence). V was clipped by 2 bases and J by 6 bases; unmatched bases: 6. CDR3 coding DNA: TGTGCCAGTAGTATAATCGGGGGACAGGGGAATGGCTACACCTTC. Translating gives CASSIIGGQGNGYTF.

The V and J genes are TRBV6-2 or TRBV6-3 and TRBJ1-5; 7 bases are a match to TRBD1. Losses at the gene ends were 5 bases for V and 5 bases for J; bases not matched to a gene: 6. The length of the CDR3 is 14 residues. Germline CDR1 and CDR2: MNHEY and SVGEGT. The DNA of the CDR3 is TGTGCCAGCAGTCAAGACAGGGATCATCAGCCCCAGCATTTT. Translating gives CASSQDRDHQPQHF.

Concerning this clone itself: This specimen includes other DNA sequences encoding the same CDR3. The chain links TRBV6-5 to TRBJ2-7, with D perhaps matching TRBD1 (5 bases). Germline V gives CDR1 MNHEY, CDR2 SVGAGI. CDR3 length: 13 residues. Deletions cut 2 bases from V and 3 bases from J, with 8 bases between. The chain's CDR3 is CASSYGHSYEQYF. The CDR3 region has the DNA TGTGCCAGCAGTTACGGACATAGCTACGAGCAGTACTTC.

The chain joins TRBV3-1 (or the pseudogene TRBV3-2) to TRBJ2-7; a weak D match, TRBD2 (5 bases). Trimming stripped 6 bases from V and 6 bases from J, with 12 bases between. The V gene's germline CDR1 is LGHDT and CDR2 YNNKEL (reference sequence). This CDR3 is 12 amino acids long. The CDR3 DNA sequence: TGTGCCAGCAGTAGTCCGGGAACCGAGCAGTACTTC. Encoded protein: CASSSPGTEQYF.

The table lists this clone with a few counts. The chain joins TRBV15 to TRBJ2-2; D is perhaps TRBD1 (6 bases). Germline V CDR1 and CDR2: LNHNV, YYDKDF (reference sequence). Trimming took off 7 bases at V and 4 bases at J, with 19 bases between the two ends. CDR3 size: 16 residues. The CDR3 bases are TGTGCCACCATCCCGGGGCAGGGGCGCCCCACCGGGGAGCTGTTTTTT. Residues: CATIPGQGRPTGELFF.

This rearrangement joins TRBV21-1 to TRBJ1-2. TRBV21-1 is a pseudogene. This CDR3 is 13 amino acids long. The CDR3 DNA is TGTGCCAGCAGCAAAAGTCGGGTCTATGGCTACACCTTC. Translation gives CASSKSRVYGYTF.

The rearrangement links TRBV7-9 to TRBJ2-3; possible D gene TRBD2, 7 bases. This CDR3 has 16 amino acids. Trimming cost V 4 bases and J 5 bases, with 19 bases left between them. The germline V gene encodes CDR1 SEHNR and CDR2 FQNEAQ (reference sequence). CDR3 nucleotides: TGTGCCAGCAGCTCCCGGGGGGCGGGAGATATAGATACGCAGTATTTT. It translates to CASSSRGAGDIDTQYF.

The J gene is TRBJ2-2, the V gene TRBV3-1 (or the pseudogene TRBV3-2); 7 bases line up with TRBD2. Looked up from germline, CDR1 is LGHDT and CDR2 is YNNKEL (reference sequence). There are 15 residues in the CDR3. With V trimmed by 8 bases and J by 4 bases, 10 bases remained unmatched. The CDR3 here is CASGRGLPRTGELFF. The DNA of the CDR3 is TGTGCCAGCGGGAGGGGACTACCGCGCACCGGGGAGCTGTTTTTT.

The chain couples TRBV25-1 to TRBJ1-3, with no clear D. This CDR3 is built from 15 residues. Trimming left V 2 bases short and J 0 bases short, with 8 bases between. Germline lookup yields CDR1 MGHDK and CDR2 SYGVNS. The CDR3 DNA sequence: TGTGCCAGCAGTGAAGGACGGCACTCTGGAAACACCATATATTTT. Its translation is CASSEGRHSGNTIYF.

The chain couples TRBV5-4 to TRBJ2-2; D remains unclear. With 0 bases removed from V and 0 bases from J, the gap between germline ends came to 12 bases. The germline V gene encodes CDR1 SGHNT and CDR2 YYREEE (reference sequence). The length of the CDR3 is 17 residues. The DNA of the CDR3 is TGTGCCAGCAGCTTGGAACCTTCCCGCGCGAACACCGGGGAGCTGTTTTTT. Protein sequence: CASSLEPSRANTGELFF.

This rearrangement joins TRBV27 to TRBJ1-5; no reliable D call. This CDR3 has 14 residues. From germline, CDR1 is MNHEY and CDR2 SMNVEV (reference sequence). V lost 0 bases and J 7 bases, leaving 10 bases between the germline ends. Written as DNA, the CDR3 is TGTGCCAGCAGTTTATCATCGGGGAAGCAGCCCCAGCATTTT. This encodes CASSLSSGKQPQHF.